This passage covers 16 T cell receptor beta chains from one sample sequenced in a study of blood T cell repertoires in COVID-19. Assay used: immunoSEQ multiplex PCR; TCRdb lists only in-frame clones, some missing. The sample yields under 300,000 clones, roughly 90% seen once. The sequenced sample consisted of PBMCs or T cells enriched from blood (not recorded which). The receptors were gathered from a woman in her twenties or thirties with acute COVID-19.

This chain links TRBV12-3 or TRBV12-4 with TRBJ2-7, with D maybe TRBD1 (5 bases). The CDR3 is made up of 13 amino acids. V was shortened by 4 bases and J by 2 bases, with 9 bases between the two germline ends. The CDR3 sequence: CASSSDRAYEQYF. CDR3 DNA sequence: TGTGCCAGCAGTTCAGACAGAGCCTACGAGCAGTACTTC.

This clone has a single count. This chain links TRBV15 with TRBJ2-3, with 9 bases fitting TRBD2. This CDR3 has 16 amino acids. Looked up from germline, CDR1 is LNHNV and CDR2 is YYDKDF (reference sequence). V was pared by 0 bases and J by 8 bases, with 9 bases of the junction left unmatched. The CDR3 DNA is TGTGCCACCAGCAGAGATTGGCGGGGGGGCCCCGGTACGCAGTATTTT. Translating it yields CATSRDWRGGPGTQYF.

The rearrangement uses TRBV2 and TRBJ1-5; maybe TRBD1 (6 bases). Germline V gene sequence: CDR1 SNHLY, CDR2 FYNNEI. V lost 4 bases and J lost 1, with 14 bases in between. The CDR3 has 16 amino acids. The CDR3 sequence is CASSGLTGKSNQPQHF. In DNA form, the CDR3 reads TGTGCCAGCAGTGGATTGACAGGTAAAAGCAATCAGCCCCAGCATTTT.

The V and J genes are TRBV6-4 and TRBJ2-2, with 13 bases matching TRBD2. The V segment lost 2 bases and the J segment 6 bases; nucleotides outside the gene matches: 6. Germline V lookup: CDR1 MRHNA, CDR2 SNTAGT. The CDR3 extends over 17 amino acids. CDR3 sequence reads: CASSDRKTSGGPGELFF. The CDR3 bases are TGTGCCAGCAGTGACCGGAAGACTAGCGGGGGGCCCGGGGAGCTGTTTTTT.

Here the CDR3 DNA reads TGTGCCAGCAGTGAGGAGCACGGGGGAAATCAGCCCCAGCATTTT. Amino acid sequence: CASSEEHGGNQPQHF. The rearrangement joins TRBV6-1 to TRBJ1-5, with D tentatively TRBD1 (5 bases). Germline loops: CDR1 MNHNS, CDR2 SASEGT. Trimming left V 3 bases short and J 4 bases short, with 13 bases between. The CDR3 runs 15 residues.

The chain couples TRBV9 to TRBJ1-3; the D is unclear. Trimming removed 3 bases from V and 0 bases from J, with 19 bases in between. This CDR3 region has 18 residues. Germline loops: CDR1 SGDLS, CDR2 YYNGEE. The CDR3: CASSAGGRPVHSGNTIYF. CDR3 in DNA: TGTGCCAGCAGCGCGGGAGGCAGGCCGGTCCACTCTGGAAACACCATATATTTT.

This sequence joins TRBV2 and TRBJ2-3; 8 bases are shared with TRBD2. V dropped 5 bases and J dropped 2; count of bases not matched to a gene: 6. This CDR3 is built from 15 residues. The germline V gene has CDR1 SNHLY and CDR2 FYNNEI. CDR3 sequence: CASSSVRGATDTQYF. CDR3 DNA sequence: TGTGCCAGCAGTTCGGTGCGGGGGGCCACAGATACGCAGTATTTT.

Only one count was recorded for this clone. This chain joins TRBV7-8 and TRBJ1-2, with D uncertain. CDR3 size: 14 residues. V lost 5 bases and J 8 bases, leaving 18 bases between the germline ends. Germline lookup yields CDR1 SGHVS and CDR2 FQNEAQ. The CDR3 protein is CASSDLPPRVGYTF. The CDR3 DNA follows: TGTGCCAGCAGCGACCTTCCCCCCCGGGTCGGCTACACCTTC.

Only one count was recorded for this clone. CDR3 DNA sequence: TGTGCCAGCAGCCAACTAAGGGACAGCTCCTACGAGCAGTACTTC. This codes for CASSQLRDSSYEQYF. This chain links TRBV14 with TRBJ2-7; 7 nucleotides line up with TRBD1. V shed 2 bases and J 0 bases; nucleotides not matched to a gene: 4. The CDR3 extends over 15 amino acids. Germline assignment: CDR1 SGHDN and CDR2 FVKESK.

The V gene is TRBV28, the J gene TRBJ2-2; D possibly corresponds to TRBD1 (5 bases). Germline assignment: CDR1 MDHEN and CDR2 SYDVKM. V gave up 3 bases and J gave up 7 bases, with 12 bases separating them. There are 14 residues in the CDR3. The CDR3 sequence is CASSFLDRDGELFF. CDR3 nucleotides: TGTGCCAGCAGTTTCCTTGACAGAGACGGGGAGCTGTTTTTT.

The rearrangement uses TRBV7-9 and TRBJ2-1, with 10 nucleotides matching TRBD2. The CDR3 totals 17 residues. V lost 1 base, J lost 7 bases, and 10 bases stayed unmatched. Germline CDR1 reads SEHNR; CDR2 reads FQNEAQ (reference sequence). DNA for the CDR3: TGTGCCAGCAGCTTAGGGGCTAGCGGGAGTAAGATAAATGAGCAGTTCTTC. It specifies CASSLGASGSKINEQFF.

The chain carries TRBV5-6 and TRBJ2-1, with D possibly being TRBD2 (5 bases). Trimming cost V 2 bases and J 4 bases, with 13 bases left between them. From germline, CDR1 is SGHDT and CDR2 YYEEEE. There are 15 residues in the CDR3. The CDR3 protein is CASSFYDGLYNEQFF. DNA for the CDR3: TGTGCCAGCAGCTTTTATGACGGACTGTACAATGAGCAGTTCTTC.

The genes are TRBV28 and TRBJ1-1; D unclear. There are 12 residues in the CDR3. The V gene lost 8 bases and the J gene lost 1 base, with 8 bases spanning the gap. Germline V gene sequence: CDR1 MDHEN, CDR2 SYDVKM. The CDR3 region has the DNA TGTGCCAGCCGTCCCGGGAACACTGAAGCTTTCTTT. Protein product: CASRPGNTEAFF.

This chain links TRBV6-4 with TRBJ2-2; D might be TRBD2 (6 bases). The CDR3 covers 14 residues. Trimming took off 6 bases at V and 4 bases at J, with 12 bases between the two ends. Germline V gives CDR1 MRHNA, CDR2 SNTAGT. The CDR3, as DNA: TGTGCCAGCAGCCTCGTCGGGGGCACCGGGGAGCTGTTTTTT. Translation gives CASSLVGGTGELFF.

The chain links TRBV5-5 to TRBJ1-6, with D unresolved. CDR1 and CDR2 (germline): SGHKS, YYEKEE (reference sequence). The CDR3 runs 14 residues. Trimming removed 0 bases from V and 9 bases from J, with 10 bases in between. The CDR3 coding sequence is TGTGCCAGCAGCTTGGAGGGAGTTGGTTCACCCCTCCACTTT. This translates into CASSLEGVGSPLHF.

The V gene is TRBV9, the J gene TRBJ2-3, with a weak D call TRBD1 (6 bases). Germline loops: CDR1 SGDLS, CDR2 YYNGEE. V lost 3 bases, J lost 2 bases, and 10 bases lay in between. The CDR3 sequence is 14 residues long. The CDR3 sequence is CASSADRPTDTQYF. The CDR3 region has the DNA TGTGCCAGCAGCGCTGACAGGCCCACAGATACGCAGTATTTT.